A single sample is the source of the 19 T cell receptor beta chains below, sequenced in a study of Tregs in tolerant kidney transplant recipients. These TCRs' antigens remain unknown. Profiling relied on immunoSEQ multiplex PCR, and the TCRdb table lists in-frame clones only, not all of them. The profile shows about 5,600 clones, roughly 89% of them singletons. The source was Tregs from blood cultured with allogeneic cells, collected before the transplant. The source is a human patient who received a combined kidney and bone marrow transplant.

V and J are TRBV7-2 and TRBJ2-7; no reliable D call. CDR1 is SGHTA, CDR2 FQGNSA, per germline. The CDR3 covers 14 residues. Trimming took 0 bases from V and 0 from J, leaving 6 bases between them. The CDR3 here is CASSLAVLSYEQYF. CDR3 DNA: TGTGCCAGCAGCTTAGCAGTCCTCTCCTACGAGCAGTACTTC. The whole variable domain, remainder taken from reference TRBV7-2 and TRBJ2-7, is GAGVSQSPSNKVTEKGKDVELRCDPISGHTALYWYRQSLGQGLEFLIYFQGNSAPDKSGLPSDRFSAERTGGSVSTLTIQRTQQEDSAVYLCASSLAVLSYEQYFGPGTRLTVT.

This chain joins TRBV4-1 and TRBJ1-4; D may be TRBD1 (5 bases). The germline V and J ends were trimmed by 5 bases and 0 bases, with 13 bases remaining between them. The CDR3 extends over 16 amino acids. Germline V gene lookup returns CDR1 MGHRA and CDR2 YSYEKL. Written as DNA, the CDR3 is TGCGCCAGCAGCGACGGCCAGGGACCAACTAATGAAAAACTGTTTTTT. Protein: CASSDGQGPTNEKLFF.

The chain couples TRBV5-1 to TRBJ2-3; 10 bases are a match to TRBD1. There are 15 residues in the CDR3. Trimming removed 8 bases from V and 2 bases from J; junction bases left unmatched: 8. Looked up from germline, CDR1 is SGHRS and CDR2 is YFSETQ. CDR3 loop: CASNRDRGLTDTQYF. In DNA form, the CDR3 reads TGCGCCAGTAACCGGGACAGGGGCCTCACAGATACGCAGTATTTT.

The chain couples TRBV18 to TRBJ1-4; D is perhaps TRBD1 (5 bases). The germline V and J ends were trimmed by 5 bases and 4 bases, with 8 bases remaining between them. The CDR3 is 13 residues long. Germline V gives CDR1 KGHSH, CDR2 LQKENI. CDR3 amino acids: CASSTRGNEKLFF. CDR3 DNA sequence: TGTGCCAGCTCAACAAGGGGTAATGAAAAACTGTTTTTT. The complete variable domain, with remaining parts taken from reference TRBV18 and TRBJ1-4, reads NAGVMQNPRHLVRRRGQEARLRCSPMKGHSHVYWYRQLPEEGLKFMVYLQKENIIDESGMPKERFSAEFPKEGPSILRIQQVVRGDSAAYFCASSTRGNEKLFFGSGTQLSVL.

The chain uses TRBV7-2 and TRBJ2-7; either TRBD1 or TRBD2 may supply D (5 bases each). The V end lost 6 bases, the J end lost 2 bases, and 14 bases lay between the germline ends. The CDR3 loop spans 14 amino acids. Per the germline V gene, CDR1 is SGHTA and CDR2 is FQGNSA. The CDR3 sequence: CASRIQGPTYEQYF. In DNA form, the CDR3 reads TGTGCCAGCAGAATCCAGGGACCGACCTACGAGCAGTACTTC.

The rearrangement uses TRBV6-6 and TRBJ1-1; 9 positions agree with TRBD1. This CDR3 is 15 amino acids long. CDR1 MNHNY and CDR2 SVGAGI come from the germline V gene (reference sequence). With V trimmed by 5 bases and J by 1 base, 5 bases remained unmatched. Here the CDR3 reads CASSIRQGGNTEAFF. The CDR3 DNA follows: TGTGCCAGCAGTATAAGACAGGGGGGGAACACTGAAGCTTTCTTT.

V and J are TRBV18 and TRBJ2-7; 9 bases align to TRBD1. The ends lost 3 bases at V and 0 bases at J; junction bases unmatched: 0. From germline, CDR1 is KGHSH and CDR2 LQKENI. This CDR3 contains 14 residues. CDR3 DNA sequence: TGTGCCAGCTCACCGGACAGGGGCTCCTACGAGCAGTACTTC. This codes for CASSPDRGSYEQYF.

Here the CDR3 DNA reads TGTGCCAGCACCCTGCTAGGGGGGAGCCCTGGGGCCAACGTCCTGACTTTC. This codes for CASTLLGGSPGANVLTF. The rearrangement uses TRBV5-4 and TRBJ2-6; D may match TRBD1 or TRBD2 (6 bases each). Looked up from germline, CDR1 is SGHNT and CDR2 is YYREEE (reference sequence). This CDR3 comprises 17 residues. V lost 6 bases to trimming and J lost 2 bases, with 18 bases between them. Filled out from reference TRBV5-4 and TRBJ2-6, the complete variable domain reads ETGVTQSPTHLIKTRGQQVTLRCSSQSGHNTVSWYQQALGQGPQFIFQYYREEENGRGNFPPRFSGLQFPNYSSELNVNALELDDSALYLCASTLLGGSPGANVLTFGAGSRLTVL.

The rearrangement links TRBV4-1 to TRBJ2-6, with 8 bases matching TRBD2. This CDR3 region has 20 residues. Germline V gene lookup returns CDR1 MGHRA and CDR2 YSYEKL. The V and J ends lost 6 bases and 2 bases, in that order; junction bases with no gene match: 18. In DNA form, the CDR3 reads TGCGCCAGCAGACAACTACCGGCGGGCGGGGGGAAGGCTGGGGCCAACGTCCTGACTTTC. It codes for CASRQLPAGGGKAGANVLTF.

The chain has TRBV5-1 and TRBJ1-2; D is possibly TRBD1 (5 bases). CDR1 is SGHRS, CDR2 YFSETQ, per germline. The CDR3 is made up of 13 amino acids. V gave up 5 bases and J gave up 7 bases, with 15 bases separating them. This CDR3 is CASRPPGGGGYTF. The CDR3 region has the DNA TGCGCCAGCAGACCCCCCGGGGGGGGTGGCTACACCTTC.

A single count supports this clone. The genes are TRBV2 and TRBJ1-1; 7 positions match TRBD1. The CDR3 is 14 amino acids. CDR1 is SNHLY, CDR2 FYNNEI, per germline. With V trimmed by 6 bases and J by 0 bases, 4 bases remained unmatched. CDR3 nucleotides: TGTGCCAGCAGACGGGACAGCATGAACACTGAAGCTTTCTTT. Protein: CASRRDSMNTEAFF.

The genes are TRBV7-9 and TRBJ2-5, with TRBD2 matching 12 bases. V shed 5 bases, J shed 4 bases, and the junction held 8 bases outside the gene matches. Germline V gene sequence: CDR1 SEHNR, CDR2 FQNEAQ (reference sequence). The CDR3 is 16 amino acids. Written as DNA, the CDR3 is TGTGCCAGCAGCCAGTTTGAGACTAGCGGGAGAGAGACCCAGTACTTC. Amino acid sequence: CASSQFETSGRETQYF.

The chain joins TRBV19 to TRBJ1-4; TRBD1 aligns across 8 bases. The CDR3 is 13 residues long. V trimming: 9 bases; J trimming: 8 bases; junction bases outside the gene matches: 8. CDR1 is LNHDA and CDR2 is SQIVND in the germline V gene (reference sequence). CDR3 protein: CASRTGSLEKLFF. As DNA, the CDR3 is TGTGCCAGCCGGACAGGGTCGTTGGAAAAACTGTTTTTT.

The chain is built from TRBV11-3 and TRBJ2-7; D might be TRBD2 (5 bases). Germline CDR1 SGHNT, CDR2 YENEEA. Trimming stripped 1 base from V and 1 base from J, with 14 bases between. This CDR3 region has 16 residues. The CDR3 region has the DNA TGTGCCAGCAGCTTAGGGACTTGGGATCCTTCCTACGAGCAGTACTTC. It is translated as CASSLGTWDPSYEQYF.

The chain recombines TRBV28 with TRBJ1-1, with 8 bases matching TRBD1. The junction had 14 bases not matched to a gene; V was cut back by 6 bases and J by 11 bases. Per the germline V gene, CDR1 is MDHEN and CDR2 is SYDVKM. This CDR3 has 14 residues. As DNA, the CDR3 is TGTGCCAGCAGCTCCGGACAGGGAGGCGAGCTGGCTTTCTTT. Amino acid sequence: CASSSGQGGELAFF.

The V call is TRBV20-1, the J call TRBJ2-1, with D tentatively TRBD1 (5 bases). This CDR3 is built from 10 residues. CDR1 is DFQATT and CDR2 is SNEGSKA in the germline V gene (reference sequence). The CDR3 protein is CSRARYEQFF. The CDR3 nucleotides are TGCAGCAGGGCCAGATATGAGCAGTTCTTC.

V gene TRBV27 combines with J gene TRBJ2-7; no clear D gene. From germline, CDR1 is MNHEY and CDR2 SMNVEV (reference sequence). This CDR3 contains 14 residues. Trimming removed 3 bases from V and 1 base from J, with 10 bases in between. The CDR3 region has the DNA TGTGCCAGCAGTTTTTCTTTGCAGTCCTACGAGCAGTACTTC. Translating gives CASSFSLQSYEQYF.

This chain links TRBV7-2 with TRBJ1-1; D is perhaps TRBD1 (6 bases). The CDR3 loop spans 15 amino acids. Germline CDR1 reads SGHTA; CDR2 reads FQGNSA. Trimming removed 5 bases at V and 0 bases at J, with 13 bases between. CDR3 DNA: TGTGCCAGCAGCCCCTACACAGGGCTGAACACTGAAGCTTTCTTT. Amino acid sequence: CASSPYTGLNTEAFF. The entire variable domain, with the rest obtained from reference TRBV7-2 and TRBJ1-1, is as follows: GAGVSQSPSNKVTEKGKDVELRCDPISGHTALYWYRQSLGQGLEFLIYFQGNSAPDKSGLPSDRFSAERTGGSVSTLTIQRTQQEDSAVYLCASSPYTGLNTEAFFGQGTRLTVV.

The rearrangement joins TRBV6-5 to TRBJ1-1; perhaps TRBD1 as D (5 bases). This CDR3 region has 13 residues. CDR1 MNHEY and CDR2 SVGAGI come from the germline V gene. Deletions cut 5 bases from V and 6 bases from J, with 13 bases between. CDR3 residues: CASSAGSLAEAFF. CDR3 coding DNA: TGTGCCAGCAGTGCAGGGAGTTTGGCTGAAGCTTTCTTT.